This is a list of T cell receptor beta chains from one sample in a study of identical twins. Each CDR3 protein is one row after TCRdb ran MiXCR on the 5' RACE reads. The sample lists more than 1.5 million distinct CDR3 sequences, roughly 35% seen once, with approximately 0.29% in the top ten. Source material: cord blood. The receptors derive from a newborn girl in good health. The CDR3 runs from the conserved cysteine through the conserved F or W. The D gene is left open where the match is weak. Where a row states a size, it is once, few, many or the class of an expanded clone; other rows omit it.

TRBV20-1	NA	TRBD2	TRBJ2-7	CSARDTGGPYEQYF	TGCAGTGCTAGAGATACGGGGGGGCCCTACGAGCAGTACTTC
TRBV28	NA	TRBD1	TRBJ1-6	CASTHASTGNNSPLHF	TGTGCCAGCACCCATGCCTCGACAGGGAACAATTCACCCCTCCACTTT
TRBV3-1	few	NA	TRBJ2-1	CASSLIQTRLVNNEQFF	TGTGCCAGCAGCCTTATCCAAACTAGACTAGTCAACAATGAGCAGTTCTTC
TRBV28	NA	NA	TRBJ2-7	CASSPLGGMRDEQYF	TGTGCCAGCAGCCCGTTGGGCGGGATGAGGGACGAGCAGTACTTC
TRBV4-1	few	NA	TRBJ2-3	CASSQRTNTDTQYF	TGCGCCAGCAGCCAAAGGACTAACACAGATACGCAGTATTTT
TRBV2	NA	NA	TRBJ1-2	CASRRYRSGVGNYGYTF	TGTGCCAGCAGGCGGTACCGGTCCGGGGTAGGCAACTATGGCTACACCTTC
TRBV12-3/TRBV12-4	NA	TRBD2	TRBJ2-1	CASSSFTVSGRAMNEQFF	TGTGCCAGCAGTTCTTTTACCGTTAGCGGGAGGGCCATGAATGAGCAGTTCTTC
TRBV6-6	NA	NA	TRBJ2-7	CASSYLPGFSYEQYF	TGTGCCAGCAGTTACCTTCCCGGGTTCTCCTACGAGCAGTACTTC
TRBV7-9	NA	NA	TRBJ2-7	CASSSKGPPTTYEQYF	TGTGCCAGCAGCTCCAAGGGGCCTCCCACCACCTACGAGCAGTACTTC
TRBV4-1	NA	TRBD2	TRBJ2-5	CASSQDRSSGYHNEQYF	TGCGCCAGCAGCCAAGATCGGTCTAGCGGGTACCACAATGAGCAGTACTTC
TRBV20-1	NA	NA	TRBJ1-1	CSARGVGATEAFF	TGCAGTGCTAGGGGGGTAGGGGCCACTGAAGCTTTCTTT
TRBV5-1	few	TRBD2	TRBJ2-3	CASSIAGVFTDTQYF	TGCGCCAGCAGCATCGCGGGGGTATTCACAGATACGCAGTATTTT
TRBV5-4	few	NA	TRBJ2-1	CASSLDPGESYNEQFF	TGTGCCAGCAGCTTGGATCCGGGAGAGAGTTACAATGAGCAGTTCTTC
TRBV12-3/TRBV12-4	NA	NA	TRBJ2-3	CASSVLADTDTQYF	TGTGCCAGCAGTGTCCTGGCAGACACAGATACGCAGTATTTT
TRBV25-1	few	TRBD2	TRBJ2-3	CASSEYSGRGTDTQYF	TGTGCCAGCAGTGAATATAGCGGGAGGGGCACAGATACGCAGTATTTT
TRBV20-1	few	TRBD1	TRBJ1-2	CSARDPGQVGTGYTF	TGCAGTGCTAGAGATCCGGGACAGGTCGGGACTGGCTACACCTTC
TRBV5-6	NA	TRBD2	TRBJ2-7	CASSFVAGVREQYF	TGTGCCAGCAGCTTTGTAGCGGGAGTAAGGGAGCAGTACTTC
TRBV28	NA	TRBD1	TRBJ1-5	CASSLYGATGRHQPQHF	TGTGCCAGCAGTTTATATGGAGCGACAGGGAGGCATCAGCCCCAGCATTTT
TRBV27	NA	TRBD2	TRBJ2-3	CASSARTSGGAVDTQYF	TGTGCCAGCAGTGCCAGGACTAGCGGGGGGGCCGTAGATACGCAGTATTTT
TRBV9	NA	NA	TRBJ1-4	CASSVGPGYEKLFF	TGTGCCAGCAGCGTAGGCCCAGGGTATGAAAAACTGTTTTTT
TRBV20-1	few	NA	TRBJ2-1	CSARDPQRTLNNEQFF	TGCAGTGCTAGAGACCCCCAGCGGACACTGAACAATGAGCAGTTCTTC
TRBV28	few	TRBD2	TRBJ2-7	CASSLRGSGIRSYEQYF	TGTGCCAGCAGTTTACGAGGTAGCGGGATTAGGTCCTACGAGCAGTACTTC
TRBV25-1	NA	NA	TRBJ2-4	CASSAYSNEQYF	TGTGCCAGCAGTGCGTACTCCAATGAGCAGTACTTC
TRBV7-2	NA	TRBD2	TRBJ2-4	CASSLVDTGGVAKDIQYF	TGTGCCAGCAGCTTAGTGGATACGGGGGGGGTAGCCAAAGACATTCAGTACTTC
TRBV19	NA	TRBD1	TRBJ1-1	CASSSGTGGAFF	TGTGCCAGTAGTTCCGGGACAGGGGGAGCTTTCTTT
TRBV5-1	few	TRBD1	TRBJ2-1	CASSSDRGGNEQFF	TGCGCCAGCAGCTCAGACAGGGGTGGGAATGAGCAGTTCTTC
TRBV19	NA	NA	TRBJ2-4	CASSIDSKNIQYF	TGTGCCAGTAGTATAGATTCCAAAAACATTCAGTACTTC